The clone carrying this T cell receptor (beta chain) was seen only once. Enrollment of patients from Seattle took place during active infection, with longitudinal follow-up. This sample was taken from a study of blood T cell repertoires in COVID-19. The overall study: COVID-19 samples, acute and convalescent, were from the United States, Italy and Spain. In each case, the material was cDNA or gDNA derived from T cells, B-cell-depleted T cells, or PBMCs.

How the authors handled the data: Researchers report that nucleated cell counts were estimated from reference gene primer amplification. Libraries were prepared by immunoSEQ multiplex PCR; TCRdb keeps only in-frame clonotypes and omits some of them. From that table come the V and J calls and clone size; the DNA was used to work out D and trimming. The sample yields approximately 200,000 clones, 84% seen once. In germline, CDR1 is SGHNT, CDR2 YYREEE (reference sequence). V dropped 0 bases and J dropped 5 bases, with 17 bases sitting between them. The CDR3 runs 16 residues. The TCR comes from a woman aged 80 or over with COVID-19, enrolled during active disease. The material sequenced was peripheral blood. V is TRBV5-4 and J is TRBJ1-2; D call uncertain. The CDR3 DNA reads TGTGCCAGCAGCTTGGGCTCTTCGATGACGGGTTATGGCTACACCTTC. Its protein product is CASSLGSSMTGYGYTF.